This is a list of T cell receptor beta chains from one sample in a study of blood T cell repertoires in COVID-19. The data were produced by immunoSEQ multiplex PCR, yet TCRdb's version contains in-frame clones alone and is incomplete. The table has 390,000 or so clones, 85% to 90% seen once. The sample was peripheral blood. Every receptor here comes from a man between 18 and 35 years old with active or convalescent COVID-19. Each CDR3 is given with its conserved first and last residue. Fields, in order: clone size, D gene, V gene, J gene, CDR3 protein, CDR3 DNA. The D gene is left open where the match is weak. Expanded clones get a size class; other rows say once, few or many, or leave the size out.

size: -; D: TRBD1; V: TRBV6-2/TRBV6-3; J: TRBJ1-5; CDR3: CASSRQGKRMSHQPQHF; DNA: TGTGCCAGCAGCCGACAGGGGAAGAGGATGAGCCATCAGCCCCAGCATTTT
size: -; D: TRBD1; V: TRBV7-2; J: TRBJ2-1; CDR3: CASSAGTGVKDEQFF; DNA: TGTGCCAGCAGCGCCGGGACAGGGGTTAAGGATGAGCAGTTCTTC
size: once; D: -; V: TRBV2; J: TRBJ2-2; CDR3: CASSERGQSDTGELFF; DNA: TGTGCCAGCAGTGAAAGAGGACAGTCGGACACCGGGGAGCTGTTTTTT
size: -; D: TRBD1; V: TRBV7-9; J: TRBJ2-4; CDR3: CASSLARDRGTIAKNIQYF; DNA: TGTGCCAGCAGCTTAGCGCGAGACAGGGGTACTATAGCCAAAAACATTCAGTACTTC
size: -; D: TRBD1; V: TRBV27; J: TRBJ1-3; CDR3: CASSLYQGGTLGNTIYF; DNA: TGTGCCAGCAGTTTATACCAGGGGGGTACTTTGGGAAACACCATATATTTT
size: few; D: -; V: TRBV2; J: TRBJ1-2; CDR3: CASSAGIGYTF; DNA: TGTGCCAGCTCCGCAGGGATCGGCTACACCTTC
size: -; D: TRBD1; V: TRBV6-2/TRBV6-3; J: TRBJ2-7; CDR3: CASSNNAGTDSYEQYF; DNA: TGTGCCAGCAGCAACAACGCCGGGACAGACTCCTACGAGCAGTACTTC
size: -; D: -; V: TRBV4-2; J: TRBJ1-5; CDR3: CASSQDTGGRDQPQHF; DNA: TGTGCCAGCAGCCAAGATACGGGGGGCCGCGATCAGCCCCAGCATTTT
size: -; D: -; V: TRBV27; J: TRBJ2-7; CDR3: CASRQLRGLEYYEQYF; DNA: TGTGCCAGCAGACAGCTTCGGGGGTTGGAATACTACGAGCAGTACTTC
size: once; D: TRBD1; V: TRBV4-3; J: TRBJ2-2; CDR3: CASSARGKGATGELFF; DNA: TGCGCCAGCAGCGCGAGGGGAAAGGGGGCGACCGGGGAGCTGTTTTTT
size: -; D: TRBD2; V: TRBV30; J: TRBJ2-3; CDR3: CAWTRLAGSTDTQYF; DNA: TGTGCCTGGACCAGACTAGCGGGAAGCACAGATACGCAGTATTTT
size: -; D: -; V: TRBV4-2; J: TRBJ2-1; CDR3: CASGRGGHNEQFF; DNA: TGTGCCAGCGGCCGCGGGGGCCACAATGAGCAGTTCTTC
size: few; D: -; V: TRBV4-2; J: TRBJ1-4; CDR3: CASSPYSGAANEKLFF; DNA: TGTGCCAGCAGCCCGTACTCAGGGGCGGCTAATGAAAAACTGTTTTTT
size: -; D: -; V: TRBV6-2/TRBV6-3; J: TRBJ2-3; CDR3: CASSGGLAGDTQYF; DNA: TGTGCCAGCAGCGGAGGTTTGGCTGGGGATACGCAGTATTTT
size: -; D: TRBD1; V: TRBV3-1/TRBV3-2; J: TRBJ1-4; CDR3: CASNRGRDEKLFF; DNA: TGTGCCAGCAACAGGGGGCGTGATGAAAAACTGTTTTTT
size: -; D: TRBD1; V: TRBV3-1/TRBV3-2; J: TRBJ2-1; CDR3: CASNPLGGQGNNEQFF; DNA: TGTGCCAGCAACCCCCTAGGGGGACAGGGGAACAATGAGCAGTTCTTC
size: -; D: -; V: TRBV6-2/TRBV6-3; J: TRBJ2-7; CDR3: CASSYSRGGIEQYF; DNA: TGTGCCAGCAGTTACTCGAGGGGCGGGATCGAGCAGTACTTC
size: -; D: -; V: TRBV19; J: TRBJ1-5; CDR3: CASRSGQNNQPQHF; DNA: TGTGCCAGTAGGTCGGGACAAAACAATCAGCCCCAGCATTTT
size: -; D: -; V: TRBV11-2; J: TRBJ1-4; CDR3: CASSLGTTGVNEKLFF; DNA: TGTGCCAGCAGCTTAGGAACGACAGGAGTTAATGAAAAACTGTTTTTT
size: -; D: -; V: TRBV3-1/TRBV3-2; J: TRBJ1-2; CDR3: CASSQDWGNYGYTF; DNA: TGTGCCAGCAGCCAAGATTGGGGCAACTATGGCTACACCTTC
size: -; D: -; V: TRBV20-1; J: TRBJ2-3; CDR3: CSPLSTDTQYF; DNA: TGCAGTCCTCTTTCGACAGATACGCAGTATTTT
size: -; D: -; V: TRBV7-3; J: TRBJ1-1; CDR3: CASSSGQGHTEAFF; DNA: TGTGCCAGCAGCTCCGGGCAGGGGCACACTGAAGCTTTCTTT
size: -; D: -; V: TRBV5-1; J: TRBJ2-3; CDR3: CASSPAQGMGTDTQYF; DNA: TGCGCCAGCAGCCCAGCCCAGGGAATGGGCACAGATACGCAGTATTTT
size: -; D: TRBD2; V: TRBV5-6; J: TRBJ2-1; CDR3: CASSLAGLAGYNEQFF; DNA: TGTGCCAGCAGCTTGGCCGGCCTAGCGGGTTACAATGAGCAGTTCTTC
size: -; D: -; V: TRBV6-4; J: TRBJ2-7; CDR3: CASSDSWGDEQYF; DNA: TGTGCCAGCAGTGACTCGTGGGGGGACGAGCAGTACTTC
size: once; D: -; V: TRBV7-2; J: TRBJ2-3; CDR3: CASSYGQTPRTDTQYF; DNA: TGTGCCAGCAGTTACGGACAGACGCCCCGCACAGATACGCAGTATTTT
size: -; D: TRBD1; V: TRBV5-1; J: TRBJ2-7; CDR3: CASSFTGTGSNEQYF; DNA: TGCGCCAGCAGCTTTACCGGGACAGGGAGCAACGAGCAGTACTTC
size: -; D: TRBD1; V: TRBV5-6; J: TRBJ2-5; CDR3: CASSFATGRGETQYF; DNA: TGTGCCAGCAGCTTCGCGACAGGGCGAGGAGAGACCCAGTACTTC
size: -; D: TRBD2; V: TRBV28; J: TRBJ2-1; CDR3: CASSKTSGGSLEQFF; DNA: TGTGCCAGCAGTAAGACTAGCGGGGGATCCCTTGAGCAGTTCTTC
size: few; D: -; V: TRBV4-2; J: TRBJ1-6; CDR3: CASSQEKRGSPLHF; DNA: TGTGCCAGCAGCCAAGAAAAAAGGGGTTCACCCCTCCACTTT
size: -; D: -; V: TRBV21-1; J: TRBJ2-4; CDR3: CASCQGSGAKNIQYF; DNA: TGTGCCAGCTGTCAGGGGTCTGGGGCCAAAAACATTCAGTACTTC
size: -; D: -; V: TRBV5-3; J: TRBJ2-7; CDR3: CARRSNYEQYF; DNA: TGTGCCAGAAGATCAAATTACGAGCAGTACTTC
size: -; D: -; V: TRBV28; J: TRBJ2-1; CDR3: CASSPRTGRANEQFF; DNA: TGTGCCAGCAGTCCCCGGACAGGGAGGGCCAATGAGCAGTTCTTC
size: -; D: TRBD2; V: TRBV19; J: TRBJ2-1; CDR3: CASSFSGRAVLQFF; DNA: TGTGCCAGTAGTTTTAGCGGGAGGGCCGTTTTGCAGTTCTTC
size: -; D: -; V: TRBV6-6; J: TRBJ2-2; CDR3: CASSRSLGEVTGELFF; DNA: TGTGCCAGCAGCCGATCCTTGGGAGAGGTCACCGGGGAGCTGTTTTTT
size: -; D: TRBD2; V: TRBV6-2/TRBV6-3; J: TRBJ2-5; CDR3: CASSYSVIAGGPLQETQYF; DNA: TGTGCCAGCAGTTACTCGGTGATAGCGGGAGGGCCCCTCCAAGAGACCCAGTACTTC
size: -; D: -; V: TRBV19; J: TRBJ1-5; CDR3: CASSIGEGGNQPQHF; DNA: TGTGCCAGTAGTATTGGAGAGGGGGGCAATCAGCCCCAGCATTTT
size: once; D: -; V: TRBV21-1; J: TRBJ2-4; CDR3: CASSKGGTGTKCLNIQYF; DNA: TGTGCCAGCAGCAAAGGCGGGACAGGGACGAAGTGTTTGAACATTCAGTACTTC
size: once; D: -; V: TRBV5-4; J: TRBJ1-6; CDR3: CASSLVSGGNSPLHF; DNA: TGTGCCAGCAGCTTGGTCAGTGGGGGGAATTCACCCCTCCACTTT
size: -; D: TRBD1; V: TRBV4-3; J: TRBJ2-2; CDR3: CASSQDQGAATGELFF; DNA: TGCGCCAGCAGCCAGGACCAGGGGGCGGCCACCGGGGAGCTGTTTTTT
size: -; D: TRBD1; V: TRBV6-1; J: TRBJ2-5; CDR3: CASSAFKDRAKETQYF; DNA: TGTGCCAGCAGTGCCTTCAAGGACAGGGCTAAAGAGACCCAGTACTTC